These 7 T cell receptor beta chains share one sample of origin, sequenced in a study of Graves' ophthalmopathy and Graves' hyperthyroidism. Scientists amplified the TCR beta CDR3 regions from RNA transcripts. First-round RT-PCR relied on HTBI primers, and a second-round multiplex PCR came next. Via MiXCR, TCRdb re-called the multiplex PCR reads, giving one row per CDR3 protein. The data show over 500,000 distinct CDR3 sequences, with about 20% seen just once and roughly 7.4% held by the top ten. Sequences were obtained from peripheral blood. The receptors originated from a young woman with stable Graves' hyperthyroidism. Some clones in this sample may be carry-over from other donors' samples.

This clonotype was observed many times. The gene calls are TRBV12-3 or TRBV12-4 and TRBJ2-5; 7 positions match TRBD1. The CDR3 totals 15 residues. The V and J ends lost 1 base and 5 bases, in that order; junction bases with no gene match: 7. CDR3 sequence (DNA): TGTGCCAGCAGTTTAGTCCCGGGACAGTCGGAGACCCAGTACTTC. It is translated as CASSLVPGQSETQYF.

This clonotype was found many times. CDR3 region: CASSPRGGQGALETQYF. CDR3 bases: TGTGCCAGCAGCCCCCGGGGGGGACAGGGGGCATTGGAGACCCAGTACTTC. The V call is TRBV11-2, the J call TRBJ2-5; TRBD1 agrees at 12 bases. CDR1 and CDR2 (germline): SGHAT, FQNNGV. Unmatched junction bases numbered 12, after V lost 5 bases and J lost 5 bases. The CDR3 spans 17 residues.

This clonotype is labeled medium-sized. The chain joins TRBV14 to TRBJ1-1; D unresolved. Germline-derived CDR1 and CDR2 are SGHDN and FVKESK. V was shortened by 0 bases and J by 14 bases, with 13 bases between the two germline ends. The CDR3 is 12 residues long. CDR3 DNA: TGTGCCAGCAGCCAAGATAGGCCTGGGCGGTTCTTT. Protein: CASSQDRPGRFF. Combining the CDR3 with reference TRBV14 and TRBJ1-1 gives the whole variable domain EAGVTQFPSHSVIEKGQTVTLRCDPISGHDNLYWYRRVMGKEIKFLLHFVKESKQDESGMPNNRFLAERTGGTYSTLKVQPAELEDSGVYFCASSQDRPGRFFGQGTRLTVV.

The chain couples TRBV20-1 to TRBJ1-1; perhaps TRBD1 as D (5 bases). This CDR3 has 12 amino acids. Per the germline V gene, CDR1 is DFQATT and CDR2 is SNEGSKA (reference sequence). The V end lost 0 bases, the J end lost 6 bases, and 8 bases lay between the germline ends. The CDR3 loop is CSARDQTAEAFF. Written as DNA, the CDR3 is TGCAGTGCTAGAGATCAGACAGCTGAAGCTTTCTTT.

V gene TRBV6-1 combines with J gene TRBJ2-7; D is perhaps TRBD2 (5 bases). V was shortened by 3 bases and J by 9 bases, with 12 bases between the two germline ends. The germline CDR1 and CDR2 sequences are MNHNS and SASEGT. The CDR3 has 12 amino acids. The CDR3: CASSEDAGRQYF. The CDR3 bases are TGTGCCAGCAGTGAGGACGCGGGCAGGCAGTACTTC.

This clonotype occurred many times. The chain uses TRBV20-1 and TRBJ1-2, with D unresolved. The V gene lost 1 base and the J gene lost 2 bases, with 14 bases spanning the gap. The germline CDR1 and CDR2 sequences are DFQATT and SNEGSKA (reference sequence). There are 15 residues in the CDR3. CDR3 in amino acids: CSARGVSGINYGYTF. DNA of the CDR3: TGCAGTGCTAGAGGCGTCAGCGGAATAAACTATGGCTACACCTTC.

Ten or more counts support this clonotype. The chain is built from TRBV7-2 and TRBJ2-5; TRBD1 aligns across 7 bases. This CDR3 region has 15 residues. J was trimmed by 2 bases and V by 5 bases; bases with no gene match: 8. CDR1 SGHTA and CDR2 FQGNSA come from the germline V gene. The CDR3 reads CASSPTGIGQETQYF. CDR3 nucleotide sequence: TGTGCCAGCAGCCCGACAGGGATCGGTCAAGAGACCCAGTACTTC.